The rows below give T cell receptor beta chains drawn from one sample of a study of blood T cell repertoires in COVID-19. Clones were sequenced by immunoSEQ multiplex PCR, and TCRdb holds only the in-frame ones, with some missing. The profile shows roughly 240,000 clones, around 82% of them singletons. Sequenced input: peripheral blood. The receptor set was obtained from a woman aged 70-85 years with acute or convalescent COVID-19. CDR3s include the opening cysteine and the closing phenylalanine or tryptophan. Fields, in order: CDR3 DNA, CDR3 protein, J gene, V gene, clone size, CDR3 length, D gene. D genes are given only for firm matches. Part of the rows lack a size; the others show once, few, many or a class for expanded clones.

TGTGCCAGCAGCTTATCCGGGAATCAGCCCCAGCATTTT CASSLSGNQPQHF TRBJ1-5 TRBV7-9 NA 13 NA
TGTGCCACCAGTGATTCCCTTTTGAGGGGAGGGGACAATCAGCCCCAGCATTTT CATSDSLLRGGDNQPQHF TRBJ1-5 TRBV24-1 NA 18 NA
TGCGCCAGCAGCTTGGAGGCAGGGGGCAGCACTGAAGCTTTCTTT CASSLEAGGSTEAFF TRBJ1-1 TRBV5-1 NA 15 TRBD1
TGCGCCAGCAGTGAGAACGCGTTGGTGGCCCAGTACTTC CASSENALVAQYF TRBJ2-5 TRBV10-1 NA 13 NA
TGCGCCAGCAGCTCTGGGGCCTCGTGGGGGGACGAGCAGTACTTC CASSSGASWGDEQYF TRBJ2-7 TRBV5-1 NA 15 NA
TGCGCCAGCAGCTTGGCTTCTGGGGCCAACGTCCTGACTTTC CASSLASGANVLTF TRBJ2-6 TRBV5-1 NA 14 NA
TGTGCCAGCACCCGAGGCGGGGAGAGGGGAAACACCATATATTTT CASTRGGERGNTIYF TRBJ1-3 TRBV5-4 NA 15 NA
TGTGCCACCAGTGTTAACAGGGGGGGCGGAGAGACCCAGTACTTC CATSVNRGGGETQYF TRBJ2-5 TRBV24-1 few 15 NA
TGTGCCAGCTCACCACGGGGCTCATTGCATCAGCCCCAGCATTTT CASSPRGSLHQPQHF TRBJ1-5 TRBV18 NA 15 NA
TGTGCCAGCAGTTACTCGGTCCAGGGTTTTAATTCACCCCTCCACTTT CASSYSVQGFNSPLHF TRBJ1-6 TRBV6-5 NA 16 NA
TGCAGTGCTAGACAGAACTATGGCTACACCTTC CSARQNYGYTF TRBJ1-2 TRBV20-1 once 11 NA
TGTGCCAGCGGACGCAGGGCGCTTGGGGAGCTGTTTTTT CASGRRALGELFF TRBJ2-2 TRBV11-3 few 13 NA
TGTGCCAGCAGCCCGGACCCCCCGGGGCAAGAGACCCAGTACTTC CASSPDPPGQETQYF TRBJ2-5 TRBV7-9 NA 15 NA
TGTGCCAGCAGCTTAGACAGGGGGGGCTACACCTTC CASSLDRGGYTF TRBJ1-2 TRBV7-9 NA 12 TRBD1
TGTGCCAGCAGTGCACAGATACCAAATGAAAAACTGTTTTTT CASSAQIPNEKLFF TRBJ1-4 TRBV2 NA 14 NA
TGTGCCAGTATCCCTACCGGGACAGGGGTTGAAAAACTGTTTTTT CASIPTGTGVEKLFF TRBJ1-4 TRBV19 NA 15 TRBD1
TGTGCCAGCAGCTTAGCGCGGGGCTTTGGAAACACCATATATTTT CASSLARGFGNTIYF TRBJ1-3 TRBV7-2 NA 15 NA
TGCGCCAGCAGCCAAGATCGGGAGACTGAATCCTACGAGCAGTACTTC CASSQDRETESYEQYF TRBJ2-7 TRBV4-3 NA 16 NA
TGTGCCAGCAGCTCACAGGGGAACGAGCAGTACTTC CASSSQGNEQYF TRBJ2-7 TRBV7-2 NA 12 TRBD1
TGTGCCAGCAGTGCGGGACAGGGGGTCGCTGAAGCTTTCTTT CASSAGQGVAEAFF TRBJ1-1 TRBV2 once 14 TRBD1
TGTGCCAGCAGCCCGGACAGGGGTAATCAGCCCCAGCATTTT CASSPDRGNQPQHF TRBJ1-5 TRBV6-5 NA 14 TRBD1
TGTGCCAGCAGCAAAAACGACAGGGACTCTGGAAACACCATATATTTT CASSKNDRDSGNTIYF TRBJ1-3 TRBV9 NA 16 TRBD1
TGTGCCAGCAGCTTAGTATCGGGGGTCAATGAAAAACTGTTTTTT CASSLVSGVNEKLFF TRBJ1-4 TRBV7-2 once 15 NA
TGTGCCACCAGTGACCCGGGACTAGGCACCTACAATGAGCAGTTCTTC CATSDPGLGTYNEQFF TRBJ2-1 TRBV24-1 NA 16 TRBD2
TGTGCCAGCAGTTGGAGTAGCAATCAGCCCCAGCATTTT CASSWSSNQPQHF TRBJ1-5 TRBV2 few 13 NA
TGCGCCAGCACCGGTTTTTCTGGAAACACCATATATTTT CASTGFSGNTIYF TRBJ1-3 TRBV4-3 NA 13 NA
TGTGCCAGCAGCTCACCAGAAGACAGGGGTCTTAATTCACCCCTCCACTTT CASSSPEDRGLNSPLHF TRBJ1-6 TRBV13 NA 17 TRBD1
TGTGCCAGCAGCTTAGAGACAGGGGCTGGAAACACCATATATTTT CASSLETGAGNTIYF TRBJ1-3 TRBV7-2 NA 15 TRBD1
TGTGCCAGCAGCGCCCAGGGGGTAGATCAGCCCCAGCATTTT CASSAQGVDQPQHF TRBJ1-5 TRBV9 NA 14 TRBD1
TGTGCCAGTAGTATAGAAACAGGGGGTGGGGCCAACGTCCTGACTTTC CASSIETGGGANVLTF TRBJ2-6 TRBV19 NA 16 TRBD1
TGTGCCAGCAGCCCCCAGACAGGGGGCAACGAGCAGTACTTC CASSPQTGGNEQYF TRBJ2-7 TRBV28 NA 14 TRBD1
TGCGCCAGCAGCCAAGAGGGGCAGAGGAACACTGAAGCTTTCTTT CASSQEGQRNTEAFF TRBJ1-1 TRBV4-3 NA 15 NA
TGTGCCAGCAGCCCCACGGGACAGAAAAATTCACCCCTCCACTTT CASSPTGQKNSPLHF TRBJ1-6 TRBV5-4 NA 15 TRBD1
TGCGCCAGCAGCCAAGATTGGGGGGGTCACAGCAATCAGCCCCAGCATTTT CASSQDWGGHSNQPQHF TRBJ1-5 TRBV4-3 few 17 NA
TGCGCCAGCAGCCAAGGCCAGGGTCCTGATGGCTACACCTTC CASSQGQGPDGYTF TRBJ1-2 TRBV4-1 NA 14 NA
TGTGCCAGCAGCCCGGGCCGGACTATCAACAATGAGCAGTTCTTC CASSPGRTINNEQFF TRBJ2-1 TRBV7-2 once 15 NA
TGTGCCAGCAGGTCGGGGGACTCTAGGAGTGAAGCTTTCTTT CASRSGDSRSEAFF TRBJ1-1 TRBV3-1/TRBV3-2 NA 14 NA
TGTGCCACTCAGGGAAGTGGAGCCACTGAAGCTTTCTTT CATQGSGATEAFF TRBJ1-1 TRBV2 few 13 NA
TGTGCCAGCAGTTACTCGAACCCAGGGGTGGATACTGAAGCTTTCTTT CASSYSNPGVDTEAFF TRBJ1-1 TRBV6-2/TRBV6-3 NA 16 NA
TGTGCCAGTAGTATAGGAGGGAGCGGAGTTGGTCAGCCCCAGCATTTT CASSIGGSGVGQPQHF TRBJ1-5 TRBV19 NA 16 NA
TGTGCCAGCAGCCAAGCACTAGCGGGGGGGCCGGAGACCCAGTACTTC CASSQALAGGPETQYF TRBJ2-5 TRBV3-1/TRBV3-2 NA 16 TRBD2
TGTGCCAGCAGTATCGACTTGCTCAGTAACTATGGCTACACCTTC CASSIDLLSNYGYTF TRBJ1-2 TRBV6-5 NA 15 NA
TGTGCCAGCAGCGTAACAGGGGGCGCGGGAGGCTACACCTTC CASSVTGGAGGYTF TRBJ1-2 TRBV11-2 NA 14 TRBD1
TGCGCCAGCAGACCAGGACAGGGGTCTGGGGCCAACGTCCTGACTTTC CASRPGQGSGANVLTF TRBJ2-6 TRBV4-1 NA 16 TRBD1
TGTGCCATCAGGGAGGGACAGTATAATTCACCCCTCCACTTT CAIREGQYNSPLHF TRBJ1-6 TRBV10-3 NA 14 TRBD1